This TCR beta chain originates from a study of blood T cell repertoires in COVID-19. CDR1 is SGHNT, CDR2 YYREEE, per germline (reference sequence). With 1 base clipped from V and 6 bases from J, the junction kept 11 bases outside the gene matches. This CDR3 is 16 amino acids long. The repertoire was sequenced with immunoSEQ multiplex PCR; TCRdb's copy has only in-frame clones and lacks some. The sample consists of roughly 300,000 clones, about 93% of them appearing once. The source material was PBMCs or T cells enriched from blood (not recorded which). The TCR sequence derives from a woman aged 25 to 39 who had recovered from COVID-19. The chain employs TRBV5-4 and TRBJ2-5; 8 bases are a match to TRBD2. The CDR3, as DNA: TGTGCCAGCAGCTTGTCTGGGACTAGTCGTTTGAAGACCCAGTACTTC. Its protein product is CASSLSGTSRLKTQYF.